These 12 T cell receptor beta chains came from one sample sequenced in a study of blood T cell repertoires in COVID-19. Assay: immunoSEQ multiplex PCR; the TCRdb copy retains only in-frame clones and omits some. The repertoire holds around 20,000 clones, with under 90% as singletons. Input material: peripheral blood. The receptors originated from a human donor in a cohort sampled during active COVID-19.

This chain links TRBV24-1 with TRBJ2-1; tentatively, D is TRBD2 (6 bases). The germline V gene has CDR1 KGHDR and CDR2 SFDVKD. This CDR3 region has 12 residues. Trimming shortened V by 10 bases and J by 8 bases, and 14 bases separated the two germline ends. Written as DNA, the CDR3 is TGTGCCACGGAGGGCGGGTTGGATGAGCAGTTCTTC. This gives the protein CATEGGLDEQFF.

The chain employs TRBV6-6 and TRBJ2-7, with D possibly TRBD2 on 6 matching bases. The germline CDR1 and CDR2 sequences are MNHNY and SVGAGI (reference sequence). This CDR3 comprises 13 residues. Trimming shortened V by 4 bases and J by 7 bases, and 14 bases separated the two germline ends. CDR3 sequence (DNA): TGTGCCAGCAGTTCTGGCCCCGCGGGAGAGCAGTACTTC. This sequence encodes CASSSGPAGEQYF.

The CDR3 DNA is TGTGCCACCACCAATTCCTATAATTCACCCCTCCACTTT. Translated, it gives CATTNSYNSPLHF. This chain uses TRBV15 with TRBJ1-6, with no clear D. Germline CDR1 and CDR2: LNHNV and YYDKDF (reference sequence). The CDR3 is 13 residues long. V lost 7 bases, J lost 1 base, and 5 bases lay in between.

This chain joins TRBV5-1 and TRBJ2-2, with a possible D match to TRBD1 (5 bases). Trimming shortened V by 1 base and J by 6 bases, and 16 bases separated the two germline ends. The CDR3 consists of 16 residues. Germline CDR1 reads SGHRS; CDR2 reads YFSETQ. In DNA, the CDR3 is TGCGCCAGCAGCTTGTTCAGGGAATCTTCGTCCGGGGAGCTGTTTTTT. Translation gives CASSLFRESSSGELFF.

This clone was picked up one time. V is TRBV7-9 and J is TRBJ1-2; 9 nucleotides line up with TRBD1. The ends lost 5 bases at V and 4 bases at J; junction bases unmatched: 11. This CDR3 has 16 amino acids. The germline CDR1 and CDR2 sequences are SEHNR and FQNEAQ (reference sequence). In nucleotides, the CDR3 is TGTGCCAGCAGCCGATCTACAGGGGGCGCGGGCTATGGCTACACCTTC. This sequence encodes CASSRSTGGAGYGYTF.

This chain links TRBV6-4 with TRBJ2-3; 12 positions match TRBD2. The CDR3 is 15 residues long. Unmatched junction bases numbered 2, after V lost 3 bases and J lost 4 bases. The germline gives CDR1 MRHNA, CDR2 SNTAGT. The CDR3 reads CASSELAGGADTQYF. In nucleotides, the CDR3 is TGTGCCAGCAGTGAACTAGCGGGAGGAGCAGATACGCAGTATTTT.

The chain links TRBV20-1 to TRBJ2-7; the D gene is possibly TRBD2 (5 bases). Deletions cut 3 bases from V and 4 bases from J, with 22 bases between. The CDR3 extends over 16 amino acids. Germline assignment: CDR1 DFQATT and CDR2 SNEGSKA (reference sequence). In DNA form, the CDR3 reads TGCAGTGCTAGTTCCCCTACCGGCTTTCGGGGATACGAGCAGTACTTC. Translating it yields CSASSPTGFRGYEQYF.

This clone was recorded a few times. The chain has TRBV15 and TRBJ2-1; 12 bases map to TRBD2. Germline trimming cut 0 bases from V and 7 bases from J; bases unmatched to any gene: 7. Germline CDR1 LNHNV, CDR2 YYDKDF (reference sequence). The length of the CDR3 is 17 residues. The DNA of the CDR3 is TGTGCCACCAGCAGAGATGTGACTAGCGGGAGTGGTAATGAGCAGTTCTTC. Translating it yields CATSRDVTSGSGNEQFF.

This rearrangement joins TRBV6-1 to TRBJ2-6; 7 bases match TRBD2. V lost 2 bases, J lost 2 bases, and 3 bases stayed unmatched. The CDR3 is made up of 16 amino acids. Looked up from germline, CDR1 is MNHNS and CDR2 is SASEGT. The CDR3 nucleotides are TGTGCCAGCAGTGAATCGCTAGCGGCTGGGGCCAACGTCCTGACTTTC. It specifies CASSESLAAGANVLTF.

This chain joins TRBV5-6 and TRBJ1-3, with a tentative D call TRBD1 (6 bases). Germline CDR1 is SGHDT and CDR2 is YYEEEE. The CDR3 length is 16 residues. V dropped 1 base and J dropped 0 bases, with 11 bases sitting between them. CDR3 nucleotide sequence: TGTGCCAGCAGCTTGCGGGGGGCCCGCTCTGGAAACACCATATATTTT. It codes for CASSLRGARSGNTIYF.

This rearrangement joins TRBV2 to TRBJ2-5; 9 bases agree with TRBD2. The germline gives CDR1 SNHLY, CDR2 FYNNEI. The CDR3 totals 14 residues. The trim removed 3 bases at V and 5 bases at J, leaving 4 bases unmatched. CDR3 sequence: CASSDGGRVETQYF. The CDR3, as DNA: TGTGCCAGCAGTGATGGCGGGAGGGTCGAGACCCAGTACTTC.

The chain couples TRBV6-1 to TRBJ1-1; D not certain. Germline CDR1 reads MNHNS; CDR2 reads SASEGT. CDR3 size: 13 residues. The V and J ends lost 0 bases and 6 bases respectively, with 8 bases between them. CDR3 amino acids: CASSEAPRAEAFF. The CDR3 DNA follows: TGTGCCAGCAGTGAAGCGCCCCGAGCTGAAGCTTTCTTT.